Presented here are 29 T cell receptor beta chains from one specimen sequenced in a study of shared clonotypes between healthy human individuals (dated by TCRdb to 2018 to 2020). Library prep was done by the immunoSEQ multiplex PCR assay. In its TCRdb copy, this immuneACCESS table keeps in-frame sequences only and misses some clones. Where compared with another copy, unresolved V genes explain less than half of these, and the others have no known cause. The sample table contains some 630,000 clones; only one count was recorded for around 72% of them. The ten largest clones add up to approximately 1.8% of the sample. The sequenced material came from memory CD4+ T cells sorted from blood. Read against the paper, the sample's cell subset or site label means: CD45RA-negative fraction. These TCRs come from a young woman in good health.

The genes are TRBV4-2 and TRBJ2-1; tentative D call: TRBD2 (5 bases). V lost 2 bases, J lost 9 bases, and 14 bases lay in between. Germline V CDR1 and CDR2: LGHNA, YNFKEQ. CDR3 length equals 14 residues. The CDR3 bases are TGTGCCAGCAGCCAATCCGGGAAGCCCCTTGAGCAGTTCTTC. It specifies CASSQSGKPLEQFF.

The J gene is TRBJ2-1, the V gene TRBV5-4, with 7 bases aligning to TRBD2. CDR1 and CDR2 (germline): SGHNT, YYREEE (reference sequence). V dropped 0 bases and J dropped 0; count of bases not matched to a gene: 9. The CDR3 contains 18 residues. The CDR3 is CASSLVVASGSSYNEQFF. The DNA for the CDR3 is TGTGCCAGCAGCTTGGTTGTGGCTAGCGGAAGCTCCTACAATGAGCAGTTCTTC.

To note about this clone: This CDR3 is also generated by other DNA sequences in the sample. The gene calls are TRBV5-1 and TRBJ2-1; D uncertain. V was cut by 3 bases and J by 0 bases, with 7 bases left in between. Germline V gene lookup returns CDR1 SGHRS and CDR2 YFSETQ. The CDR3 runs to 14 residues. This CDR3 is CASSYGNSYNEQFF. CDR3 nucleotides: TGCGCCAGCAGCTATGGCAACTCCTACAATGAGCAGTTCTTC.

The V and J genes are TRBV27 and TRBJ1-2, with D possibly being TRBD1 (6 bases). The CDR3 is 16 residues long. Germline CDR1 reads MNHEY; CDR2 reads SMNVEV (reference sequence). Trimming stripped 4 bases from V and 4 bases from J, with 19 bases between. The DNA for the CDR3 is TGTGCCAGCAGTTCCCTTGCGAAGGGGGACGGCTATGGCTACACCTTC. Protein product: CASSSLAKGDGYGYTF.

A few counts support this clone. J is TRBJ1-2 and V is TRBV5-4; 8 bases are a match to TRBD1. The CDR3 has 16 residues. After removal of 0 bases from V and 1 base from J, the junction contained 5 bases not matched to a gene. Germline CDR1 reads SGHNT; CDR2 reads YYREEE (reference sequence). In DNA, the CDR3 is TGTGCCAGCAGCTTGGAGGGGACAGGCCTTAACTATGGCTACACCTTC. Translation: CASSLEGTGLNYGYTF.

The J gene is TRBJ2-5, the V gene TRBV10-3; unclear D gene. Gene TRBJ2-7 matches the end of the DNA better, so the J call may be wrong. The CDR3 is made up of 13 amino acids. In germline, CDR1 is ENHRY, CDR2 SYGVKD. The CDR3 loop is CAISDEESYEQYF. The CDR3 region has the DNA TGTGCCATCAGTGATGAGGAGTCCTACGAGCAGTACTTC.

The chain couples TRBV2 to TRBJ2-5, with a weak D call TRBD1 (7 bases). V was cut by 6 bases and J by 3 bases, with 11 bases left in between. The CDR3 is 13 residues long. Germline CDR1 SNHLY, CDR2 FYNNEI. The CDR3: CASRRDSEETQYF. In nucleotides, the CDR3 is TGTGCCAGCAGGCGGGACAGTGAAGAGACCCAGTACTTC.

This clone was counted only a few times. The chain links TRBV7-2 to TRBJ2-7, with D perhaps matching TRBD2 (5 bases). Germline CDR1 reads SGHTA; CDR2 reads FQGNSA. Trimming took off 3 bases at V and 7 bases at J, with 13 bases between the two ends. CDR3 length equals 13 residues. CDR3 DNA sequence: TGTGCCAGCAGCTTTCGGGGTTCTTGGGAGCAGTACTTC. It is translated as CASSFRGSWEQYF.

The genes are TRBV5-8 and TRBJ1-4, with TRBD1 as a possible D gene (5 bases). V was trimmed by 2 bases and J by 4 bases, leaving 12 bases between them. The V gene's germline CDR1 is SGHTS and CDR2 YDEGEE. This CDR3 is built from 15 residues. In DNA, the CDR3 is TGTGCCAGCAGCTTCTCGGTGGGGGTTAATGAAAAACTGTTTTTT. Protein sequence: CASSFSVGVNEKLFF.

The rearrangement uses TRBV6-5 and TRBJ1-1, with no clear D. The V and J ends lost 5 bases and 1 base respectively, with 8 bases between them. The CDR3 totals 13 residues. The germline V gene encodes CDR1 MNHEY and CDR2 SVGAGI. The CDR3 spells CASSRTQNTEAFF. The CDR3 DNA follows: TGTGCCAGCAGTCGTACACAGAACACTGAAGCTTTCTTT.

The chain carries TRBV2 and TRBJ1-2; D call uncertain. Trimming removed 6 bases at V and 7 bases at J, with 15 bases between. The CDR3 covers 13 residues. Germline CDR1 reads SNHLY; CDR2 reads FYNNEI. The CDR3 loop is CASSPERVGGYTF. As DNA, the CDR3 is TGTGCCAGCAGCCCCGAAAGGGTTGGTGGCTACACCTTC.

The V gene is TRBV10-1, the J gene TRBJ2-1, with D uncertain. Trimming pared 2 bases from V and 0 bases from J, leaving 11 bases between. The CDR3 contains 16 residues. CDR1 is WNHNN, CDR2 SYGVQD, per germline (reference sequence). The CDR3 sequence is CASSELLPSSYNEQFF. CDR3 in DNA: TGCGCCAGCAGTGAGCTACTTCCTAGCTCCTACAATGAGCAGTTCTTC.

J is TRBJ2-7 and V is TRBV5-1; 9 bases are a match to TRBD1. There are 15 residues in the CDR3. With V trimmed by 3 bases and J by 2 bases, 6 bases remained unmatched. The germline V gene has CDR1 SGHRS and CDR2 YFSETQ. In nucleotides, the CDR3 is TGCGCCAGCAGCTCCTTGGACAGGGGCACCTACGAGCAGTACTTC. Translated, it gives CASSSLDRGTYEQYF.

The rearrangement uses TRBV5-1 and TRBJ2-1; D unresolved. CDR1 and CDR2 (germline): SGHRS, YFSETQ. The V end lost 0 bases, the J end lost 4 bases, and 17 bases lay between the germline ends. The CDR3 is 17 amino acids. CDR3 sequence reads: CASSLEAEAPTYNEQFF. CDR3 DNA sequence: TGCGCCAGCAGCTTGGAGGCCGAGGCTCCAACGTACAATGAGCAGTTCTTC.

This clone appeared many times. The chain joins TRBV7-3 to TRBJ2-1, with D perhaps TRBD2 (5 bases). The CDR3 totals 14 residues. CDR1 and CDR2 from the germline V gene are SGHTA and FQGTGA. V dropped 2 bases and J dropped 7 bases, with 12 bases sitting between them. DNA for the CDR3: TGTGCCAGCAGCTTAGGAGGACTCTTTAATGAGCAGTTCTTC. Its translation is CASSLGGLFNEQFF.

A note on this clone: Other DNA variants within this sample encode the same CDR3. The chain joins TRBV28 to TRBJ2-7; perhaps TRBD2 as D (7 bases). The germline CDR1 and CDR2 sequences are MDHEN and SYDVKM. Trimming pared 2 bases from V and 0 bases from J, leaving 14 bases between. This CDR3 contains 16 residues. This chain's CDR3 is CASSLGGGVSSYEQYF. The CDR3 DNA sequence: TGTGCCAGCAGTTTAGGAGGGGGGGTTAGCTCCTACGAGCAGTACTTC.

The chain recombines TRBV18 with TRBJ2-7; perhaps D is TRBD1 or TRBD2 (5 bases each). CDR1 is KGHSH and CDR2 is LQKENI in the germline V gene. The CDR3 sequence is 14 residues long. Trimming pared 2 bases from V and 6 bases from J, leaving 14 bases between. CDR3 loop: CASSPSGPPAEQYF. The CDR3 DNA follows: TGTGCCAGCTCACCATCGGGACCCCCCGCCGAGCAGTACTTC.

This chain connects TRBV28 to TRBJ2-4; 9 bases map to TRBD1. The junction had 7 bases not matched to a gene; V was cut back by 5 bases and J by 8 bases. There are 14 residues in the CDR3. CDR1 MDHEN and CDR2 SYDVKM come from the germline V gene. The CDR3 reads CASSNRDRDYIQYF. CDR3 DNA: TGTGCCAGCAGTAACCGGGACAGGGACTACATTCAGTACTTC.

This chain joins TRBV7-8 and TRBJ2-5; D remains ambiguous. The CDR3 is made up of 14 amino acids. Trimming took 5 bases from V and 5 from J, leaving 15 bases between them. CDR1 and CDR2 (germline): SGHVS, FQNEAQ. The CDR3 nucleotides are TGTGCCAGCAGCCTTCTGGTTTTGGGGGAGACCCAGTACTTC. Its translation is CASSLLVLGETQYF. The full variable domain, rest sourced from reference TRBV7-8 and TRBJ2-5, is GAGVSQSPRYKVAKRGQDVALRCDPISGHVSLFWYQQALGQGPEFLTYFQNEAQLDKSGLPSDRFFAERPEGSVSTLKIQRTQQEDSAVYLCASSLLVLGETQYFGPGTRLLVL.

The chain combines TRBV10-3 with TRBJ2-1, with D uncertain. The length of the CDR3 is 12 residues. Germline-derived CDR1 and CDR2 are ENHRY and SYGVKD. V shed 4 bases and J shed 7 bases, with 8 bases lying between them. The CDR3, as DNA: TGTGCCATCAGTGTGCTTGGGAATGAGCAGTTCTTC. It encodes CAISVLGNEQFF.

V is TRBV28 and J is TRBJ2-1, with 7 bases matching TRBD1. The CDR3 has 18 amino acids. V lost 4 bases and J lost 0; bases outside the gene matches: 12. CDR1 and CDR2 (germline): MDHEN, SYDVKM. This CDR3 reads CASSSQGLGKSSYNEQFF. The CDR3 nucleotides read TGTGCCAGCAGTTCACAGGGGTTGGGGAAGAGCTCCTACAATGAGCAGTTCTTC. Looking up the rest from reference TRBV28 and TRBJ2-1 gives the full variable domain: DVKVTQSSRYLVKRTGEKVFLECVQDMDHENMFWYRQDPGLGLRLIYFSYDVKMKEKGDIPEGYSVSREKKERFSLILESASTNQTSMYLCASSSQGLGKSSYNEQFFGPGTRLTVL.

This chain uses TRBV28 with TRBJ1-2, with 9 bases aligning to TRBD1. V shed 7 bases and J 3 bases; nucleotides not matched to a gene: 12. From germline, CDR1 is MDHEN and CDR2 SYDVKM. This CDR3 has 16 residues. The CDR3 spells CASITGGAFVDYGYTF. CDR3 bases: TGTGCCAGCATTACAGGGGGCGCTTTTGTTGACTATGGCTACACCTTC.

The table lists this clone with a few counts. V gene TRBV10-3 combines with J gene TRBJ2-1; D gene uncertain. The CDR3 covers 13 residues. CDR1 is ENHRY and CDR2 is SYGVKD in the germline V gene. V lost 4 bases and J lost 5, with 9 bases in between. CDR3 in DNA: TGTGCCATCAGTGTGGTCGCGAACAATGAGCAGTTCTTC. Protein sequence: CAISVVANNEQFF.

This clone was recorded a few times. V usage is TRBV27 and J usage is TRBJ2-5, with D maybe TRBD1 (5 bases). The V end lost 6 bases, the J end lost 7 bases, and 12 bases lay between the germline ends. The CDR3 runs 12 residues. The germline V gene encodes CDR1 MNHEY and CDR2 SMNVEV (reference sequence). CDR3: CASSPGRGTQYF. The DNA of the CDR3 is TGTGCCAGCAGCCCCGGTAGGGGGACCCAGTACTTC.

The chain couples TRBV5-4 to TRBJ2-5; either TRBD1 or TRBD2 may fit D (6 bases each). Judging by the DNA end, TRBJ2-7 fits better; the J call may be wrong. This CDR3 comprises 16 residues. Germline loops: CDR1 SGHNT, CDR2 YYREEE (reference sequence). The DNA for the CDR3 is TGTGCCAGCAGCCCTCAGACGGGAAGGGGGGATGGCGAGCAGTACTTC. Translated: CASSPQTGRGDGEQYF.

The rearrangement joins TRBV14 to TRBJ2-1, with D perhaps matching TRBD2 (6 bases). V dropped 2 bases and J dropped 4 bases, with 15 bases sitting between them. CDR3 length: 16 residues. Germline V gene lookup returns CDR1 SGHDN and CDR2 FVKESK. CDR3 DNA sequence: TGTGCCAGCAGCCAATCGGCTAGCGAAGGATACAATGAGCAGTTCTTC. Its protein product is CASSQSASEGYNEQFF.

The chain uses TRBV18 and TRBJ2-7; D perhaps matches TRBD2 (6 bases). This CDR3 region has 14 residues. CDR1 is KGHSH, CDR2 LQKENI, per germline. V gave up 1 base and J gave up 4 bases, with 11 bases separating them. CDR3 bases: TGTGCCAGCTCACCACTTGCGGGGCCATACGAGCAGTACTTC. Protein sequence: CASSPLAGPYEQYF.

There are a few counts of this clone. Other DNA sequences of this sample code for an identical CDR3. The rearrangement joins TRBV10-3 to TRBJ2-7; D remains ambiguous. V shed 8 bases and J shed 0 bases, with 5 bases lying between them. The germline V gene encodes CDR1 ENHRY and CDR2 SYGVKD. This CDR3 spans 11 amino acids. CDR3 protein: CAISSSYEQYF. As DNA, the CDR3 is TGTGCCATCTCCAGCTCCTACGAGCAGTACTTC.

This rearrangement joins TRBV5-1 to TRBJ2-3; TRBD2 might be the D (6 bases). This CDR3 is 13 amino acids long. Germline V gene lookup returns CDR1 SGHRS and CDR2 YFSETQ. Trimming pared 1 base from V and 5 bases from J, leaving 8 bases between. The CDR3 loop is CASSLLGGDTQYF. CDR3 nucleotide sequence: TGCGCCAGCAGCTTGTTGGGGGGAGATACGCAGTATTTT.